This is a list of T cell receptor beta chains from one sample in a study of human T cells and chemical hapten exposure. TCRdb independently ran MiXCR on the RACE reads; one entry per CDR3 protein. The sample holds 60,000 or so distinct CDR3 sequences; 9.5% to 10% are singletons and the top ten take approximately 9.9%. The sample was whole blood, taken in connection with sensitization to the hapten diphenylcyclopropenone (DPC). The receptors stem from a man aged 40-50 years with alopecia areata. Some clones in this sample may be carry-over from other donors' samples. Each CDR3 is given with its conserved first and last residue. Each record gives: D gene, J gene, clone size, V gene, CDR3 protein, CDR3 DNA. D genes are given only for firm matches. Rows may omit the clone size; those that give it use once, few, many or a size class.

>NA|TRBJ1-5|few|TRBV7-4
CASSLVDTFRNQPQHF
TGTGCCAGCAGCTTAGTGGACACTTTTCGCAATCAGCCCCAGCATTTT
>TRBD2|TRBJ2-3|NA|TRBV12-3/TRBV12-4
CASSLIAGEADTQYF
TGTGCCAGCAGTTTAATCGCGGGAGAGGCAGATACGCAGTATTTT
>NA|TRBJ2-7|NA|TRBV12-3/TRBV12-4
CASSLIWTYEQYF
TGTGCCAGCAGTTTGATCTGGACCTACGAGCAGTACTTC
>NA|TRBJ1-2|few|TRBV5-1
CASSFTQGFDGYTF
TGCGCCAGCAGCTTTACGCAGGGGTTCGATGGCTACACCTTC
>TRBD1|TRBJ1-1|many|TRBV20-1
CSAQRGQGGTEAFF
TGCAGTGCTCAGCGGGGACAGGGGGGCACTGAAGCTTTCTTT
>TRBD2|TRBJ2-5|medium-sized|TRBV7-9
CASSLGTSGQETQYF
TGTGCCAGCAGCTTAGGGACTAGCGGGCAAGAGACCCAGTACTTC
>TRBD1|TRBJ2-5|few|TRBV5-1
CASSLGPRGLETQYF
TGCGCCAGCAGCTTGGGACCCAGGGGGCTGGAGACCCAGTACTTC
>TRBD2|TRBJ2-1|many|TRBV7-6
CASSTRASGSYNEQFF
TGTGCCAGCAGTACTAGGGCTAGCGGGTCCTACAATGAGCAGTTCTTC
>TRBD1|TRBJ2-7|NA|TRBV9
CASSVEGASYEQYF
TGTGCCAGCAGCGTAGAGGGGGCCTCCTACGAGCAGTACTTC
>TRBD1|TRBJ2-3|NA|TRBV18
CASSPRGQNPDTQYF
TGTGCCAGCTCACCACGGGGACAGAACCCGGATACGCAGTATTTT
>NA|TRBJ2-2|few|TRBV27
CASSWTAGTGELFF
TGTGCCAGCAGTTGGACAGCCGGGACCGGGGAGCTGTTTTTT
>NA|TRBJ2-1|NA|TRBV6-5
CASKNRPARTSSYNEQFF
TGTGCCAGCAAAAACCGGCCGGCCCGCACGAGCTCCTACAATGAGCAGTTCTTC
>NA|TRBJ1-2|few|TRBV4-3
CASSQDLWFRGYGYTF
TGCGCCAGCAGCCAAGACTTGTGGTTCCGGGGCTATGGCTACACCTTC
>TRBD2|TRBJ2-1|many|TRBV5-1
CASSPGLAGAYNEQFF
TGCGCCAGCAGCCCCGGACTAGCGGGAGCTTACAATGAGCAGTTCTTC
>NA|TRBJ2-3|few|TRBV29-1
CSVEGSGGSTDTQYF
TGCAGCGTTGAGGGTAGCGGAGGTTCAACAGATACGCAGTATTTT
>TRBD1|TRBJ2-7|NA|TRBV28
CASSFLRTGEQYF
TGTGCCAGCAGTTTCTTAAGGACAGGGGAGCAGTACTTC
>NA|TRBJ2-3|few|TRBV11-2
CASSYGTTDTQYF
TGTGCCAGCAGCTATGGGACCACAGATACGCAGTATTTT
>NA|TRBJ2-7|few|TRBV15
CATSRGTAPYEQYF
TGTGCCACCAGCAGAGGGACGGCCCCCTACGAGCAGTACTTC
>TRBD1|TRBJ2-7|few|TRBV28
CASRYRDRGYEQYF
TGTGCCAGCAGATACCGGGACAGGGGGTACGAGCAGTACTTC
>TRBD1|TRBJ1-1|many|TRBV18
CASSPPSSTGHTEAFF
TGTGCCAGCTCACCACCAAGCTCGACAGGGCACACTGAAGCTTTCTTT
>NA|TRBJ2-7|few|TRBV6-5
CASSYSLGQNEQYF
TGTGCCAGCAGTTACTCGCTCGGACAAAACGAGCAGTACTTC
>TRBD1|TRBJ1-1|few|TRBV4-3
CASSQSTGQGNTEAFF
TGCGCCAGCAGCCAATCCACCGGACAGGGGAACACTGAAGCTTTCTTT
>NA|TRBJ1-4|many|TRBV7-8
CASSLGTASEKLFF
TGTGCCAGCAGCTTAGGGACAGCGAGCGAAAAACTGTTTTTT
>NA|TRBJ1-5|NA|TRBV20-1
CSASEGALDPPQHF
TGCAGTGCTAGTGAAGGGGCGCTTGATCCGCCCCAGCATTTT
>TRBD1|TRBJ1-1|many|TRBV6-2/TRBV6-3
CASSSFPPGQGSEAFF
TGTGCCAGCAGTTCTTTCCCTCCGGGACAGGGATCTGAAGCTTTCTTT
>NA|TRBJ2-1|NA|TRBV9
CASSVEAGAPRSYNEQFF
TGTGCCAGCAGCGTAGAGGCAGGGGCGCCCCGATCCTACAATGAGCAGTTCTTC
>NA|TRBJ2-2|NA|TRBV7-9
CASSLSGIWELFF
TGTGCCAGCAGCCTTTCGGGAATCTGGGAGCTGTTTTTT
>NA|TRBJ2-7|many|TRBV5-5
CASSPADRAYEQYF
TGTGCCAGCAGCCCCGCCGACAGAGCCTACGAGCAGTACTTC
>NA|TRBJ2-7|NA|TRBV6-6
CASSERVSYEQYF
TGTGCCAGCAGCGAGAGGGTGTCCTACGAGCAGTACTTC
>TRBD2|TRBJ2-7|few|TRBV7-6
CASSLGTSVYEQYF
TGTGCCAGCAGCTTGGGGACTAGCGTCTACGAGCAGTACTTC
>TRBD2|TRBJ2-1|NA|TRBV20-1
CSAMDPTSGTTYNEQFF
TGCAGTGCTATGGATCCGACTAGCGGGACGACCTACAATGAGCAGTTCTTC
>NA|TRBJ2-1|NA|TRBV7-2
CASSLGPGYNEQFF
TGTGCCAGCAGCTTAGGCCCGGGATACAATGAGCAGTTCTTC
>NA|TRBJ1-1|NA|TRBV3-1
CASSTFFGREAFF
TGTGCCAGCTCAACATTCTTTGGTCGAGAAGCTTTCTTT
>NA|TRBJ2-7|many|TRBV30
CAWSVGSLDSYEQYF
TGTGCCTGGAGTGTAGGCAGCCTGGACTCCTACGAGCAGTACTTC
>NA|TRBJ1-1|NA|TRBV20-1
CSASRGTTEAFF
TGCAGTGCTAGCCGGGGGACCACTGAAGCTTTCTTT
>NA|TRBJ2-6|NA|TRBV6-5
CASSLGTGSSGANVLTF
TGTGCCAGCAGTTTGGGCACAGGGTCGAGTGGGGCCAACGTCCTGACTTTC
>TRBD2|TRBJ2-3|many|TRBV6-2/TRBV6-3
CASTLAGVTDTQYF
TGTGCCAGCACGCTAGCGGGAGTAACAGATACGCAGTATTTT
>NA|TRBJ2-5|NA|TRBV6-2/TRBV6-3
CASSFGGIRETQYF
TGTGCCAGCAGTTTCGGGGGAATAAGAGAGACCCAGTACTTC
>NA|TRBJ1-2|many|TRBV16
CASSQSIRAGYTF
TGTGCCAGCAGCCAATCAATCCGGGCCGGCTACACCTTC
>NA|TRBJ2-7|NA|TRBV20-1
CSATGEAYEQYF
TGCAGTGCTACGGGGGAAGCCTACGAGCAGTACTTC
>NA|TRBJ2-1|many|TRBV7-3
CASSLAMEGEQFF
TGTGCCAGCAGCTTGGCGATGGAGGGTGAGCAGTTCTTC
>NA|TRBJ1-1|few|TRBV7-9
CASSLAGNTEAFF
TGTGCCAGCAGCCTGGCCGGGAACACTGAAGCTTTCTTT
>TRBD1|TRBJ2-7|many|TRBV12-3/TRBV12-4
CASSSGTGRFYEQYF
TGTGCCAGCAGTTCCGGGACAGGGCGCTTCTACGAGCAGTACTTC
>NA|TRBJ2-6|few|TRBV27
CASSWGGGANVLTF
TGTGCCAGCAGTTGGGGCGGTGGGGCCAACGTCCTGACTTTC
>NA|TRBJ2-7|few|TRBV9
CASSSGGNYEQYF
TGTGCCAGCAGCTCAGGGGGGAACTACGAGCAGTACTTC
>TRBD2|TRBJ2-1|NA|TRBV20-1
CSARDGIAGEVDNEQFF
TGCAGTGCTAGAGATGGGATAGCGGGAGAGGTAGACAATGAGCAGTTCTTC
>TRBD2|TRBJ2-1|many|TRBV12-3/TRBV12-4
CASSSTLTSGRVNEQFF
TGTGCCAGCAGTTCCACCTTAACTAGCGGGAGGGTCAATGAGCAGTTCTTC
>NA|TRBJ2-4|NA|TRBV27
CASSSLKGAKNIQYF
TGTGCCAGCAGTTCCCTGAAGGGGGCCAAAAACATTCAGTACTTC
>TRBD2|TRBJ2-5|many|TRBV5-1
CASSLLTSGAQETQYF
TGCGCCAGCAGCTTGTTAACTAGCGGGGCCCAGGAGACCCAGTACTTC
>NA|TRBJ1-5|few|TRBV6-2/TRBV6-3
CASSLVFPRDQPQHF
TGTGCCAGCAGTTTGGTTTTCCCCCGGGATCAGCCCCAGCATTTT
>NA|TRBJ2-7|few|TRBV2
CASNHNYEQYF
TGTGCCAGCAATCATAACTACGAGCAGTACTTC
>TRBD2|TRBJ2-5|NA|TRBV9
CASSVAAGAPETQYF
TGTGCCAGCAGCGTAGCAGCGGGAGCTCCAGAGACCCAGTACTTC
>TRBD2|TRBJ2-1|many|TRBV5-1
CASSPEAGGLSEQFF
TGCGCCAGCAGCCCCGAGGCGGGAGGGCTTAGTGAGCAGTTCTTC
>NA|TRBJ2-2|many|TRBV20-1
CSARQTLRSDTGELFF
TGCAGTGCTAGACAGACCCTTAGAAGCGACACCGGGGAGCTGTTTTTT
>NA|TRBJ1-3|many|TRBV5-5
CASSLPPGDPLYF
TGTGCCAGCAGCTTGCCCCCGGGTGACCCGTTATATTTT